Shown below are 22 T cell receptor beta chains from a single sample sequenced in a study of control samples from healthy donors and cancer patients. Measured with immunoSEQ multiplex PCR; TCRdb has only the in-frame clones, and not every one. In the table there are fewer than 500,000 clones, over 75% of which are singletons. The material sequenced was PBMCs. These receptors were collected from a man aged 35 to 55 with head and neck cancer.

This chain joins TRBV5-4 and TRBJ2-1; TRBD2 agrees at 8 bases. Germline-derived CDR1 and CDR2 are SGHNT and YYREEE (reference sequence). The V gene end was trimmed by 0 bases and the J gene end by 2 bases; junction bases not matched to a gene: 1. The CDR3 has 15 residues. CDR3 bases: TGTGCCAGCAGCTTGGTAGCGGGGACCTACAATGAGCAGTTCTTC. Encoded protein: CASSLVAGTYNEQFF.

The rearrangement links TRBV2 to TRBJ1-4, with a weak D call TRBD1 (6 bases). Germline assignment: CDR1 SNHLY and CDR2 FYNNEI. The CDR3 runs 15 residues. The V end lost 4 bases, the J end lost 7 bases, and 16 bases lay between the germline ends. CDR3 nucleotides: TGTGCCAGCAGTGTAGGGGGGGCCCCCCGTGAAAAACTGTTTTTT. This encodes CASSVGGAPREKLFF.

This chain connects TRBV18 to TRBJ1-1; possible D gene TRBD1, 5 bases. CDR1 KGHSH and CDR2 LQKENI come from the germline V gene. The CDR3 covers 14 residues. The ends were cut back, 5 bases at V and 4 bases at J, with 14 bases in the middle. Here the CDR3 reads CASSKTGQTTEAFF. Written as DNA, the CDR3 is TGTGCCAGCTCAAAGACGGGGCAGACCACTGAAGCTTTCTTT. Supplemented by reference TRBV18 and TRBJ1-1, the full variable domain reads NAGVMQNPRHLVRRRGQEARLRCSPMKGHSHVYWYRQLPEEGLKFMVYLQKENIIDESGMPKERFSAEFPKEGPSILRIQQVVRGDSAAYFCASSKTGQTTEAFFGQGTRLTVV.

The chain has TRBV4-1 and TRBJ2-1, with D unresolved. CDR1 MGHRA and CDR2 YSYEKL come from the germline V gene. V was shortened by 5 bases and J by 3 bases, with 2 bases between the two germline ends. The CDR3 contains 11 residues. The CDR3 protein is CASSFYNEQFF. In DNA, the CDR3 is TGCGCCAGCAGCTTCTACAATGAGCAGTTCTTC.

Remarks on this clone: Other DNA variants within this sample encode the same CDR3. The chain employs TRBV28 and TRBJ1-1, with D unresolved. CDR1 is MDHEN, CDR2 SYDVKM, per germline. The V gene lost 6 bases and the J gene lost 4 bases, with 6 bases spanning the gap. The CDR3 runs to 11 residues. CDR3 bases: TGTGCCAGCAGCTGGGGCACTGAAGCTTTCTTT. Translated, it gives CASSWGTEAFF.

The rearrangement joins TRBV7-9 to TRBJ2-6; the D is unclear. Germline CDR1 SEHNR, CDR2 FQNEAQ (reference sequence). The CDR3 has 15 amino acids. Trimming took off 1 base at V and 3 bases at J, with 7 bases between the two ends. The CDR3 loop is CASSLVDGGANVLTF. CDR3 coding DNA: TGTGCCAGCAGCTTAGTGGACGGTGGGGCCAACGTCCTGACTTTC.

The chain uses TRBV10-2 and TRBJ2-7; 7 bases agree with TRBD2. Looked up from germline, CDR1 is WSHSY and CDR2 is SAAADI. This CDR3 has 14 amino acids. Trimming cost V 2 bases and J 3 bases; bases outside gene matches: 4. CDR3 sequence reads: CASSEAGVLYEQYF. The CDR3 bases are TGCGCCAGCAGTGAGGCGGGGGTCCTCTACGAGCAGTACTTC.

CDR3 in amino acids: CASSPLGYNEQFF. The DNA for the CDR3 is TGTGCCAGCTCACCGTTGGGGTACAATGAGCAGTTCTTC. This rearrangement joins TRBV18 to TRBJ2-1; D unresolved. The CDR3 totals 13 residues. From germline, CDR1 is KGHSH and CDR2 LQKENI. Trimming removed 3 bases from V and 4 bases from J, with 7 bases in between.

V gene TRBV4-2 combines with J gene TRBJ2-2; D ambiguous. The V and J ends lost 0 bases and 6 bases respectively, with 8 bases between them. This CDR3 comprises 14 residues. Germline loops: CDR1 LGHNA, CDR2 YNFKEQ. CDR3 loop: CASSQDRLAGELFF. The DNA of the CDR3 is TGTGCCAGCAGCCAAGATCGTTTGGCCGGGGAGCTGTTTTTT.

This chain uses TRBV14 with TRBJ2-5, with D unclear. Germline V gene sequence: CDR1 SGHDN, CDR2 FVKESK. V was clipped by 0 bases and J by 4 bases, with 21 bases between them. CDR3 length: 18 residues. The CDR3 region is CASSQERALTAGGETQYF. CDR3 DNA sequence: TGTGCCAGCAGCCAAGAACGGGCCCTAACAGCCGGTGGAGAGACCCAGTACTTC.

The V call is TRBV24-1, the J call TRBJ2-3; no clear D. Germline lookup yields CDR1 KGHDR and CDR2 SFDVKD. CDR3 length equals 15 residues. The germline V and J ends were trimmed by 0 bases and 3 bases, with 9 bases remaining between them. The CDR3 spells CATSDLRVQTDTQYF. CDR3 coding DNA: TGTGCCACCAGTGATTTGCGAGTACAGACAGATACGCAGTATTTT.

The chain employs TRBV10-3 and TRBJ2-4; D remains unclear. Germline values: CDR1 ENHRY, CDR2 SYGVKD. This CDR3 has 17 residues. With 2 bases removed from V and 0 bases from J, the gap between germline ends came to 14 bases. The CDR3, as DNA: TGTGCCATCAGTGAGCCTACTCTCGATAGAGCCAAAAACATTCAGTACTTC. Amino acid sequence: CAISEPTLDRAKNIQYF.

The chain has TRBV6-1 and TRBJ1-6; TRBD1 might be the D (6 bases). Germline CDR1 reads MNHNS; CDR2 reads SASEGT. CDR3 length equals 16 residues. The V gene lost 1 base and the J gene lost 10 bases, with 17 bases spanning the gap. In DNA, the CDR3 is TGTGCCAGCAGTGAAGTCACCCTACAGGGCCCCTCACCCCTCCACTTT. Encoded protein: CASSEVTLQGPSPLHF.

V is TRBV28 and J is TRBJ2-5; D remains unclear. CDR1 and CDR2 (germline): MDHEN, SYDVKM. The CDR3 has 14 amino acids. V was shortened by 4 bases and J by 1 base, with 10 bases between the two germline ends. CDR3 nucleotides: TGTGCCAGCAGTTCTACCAACGGCCAAGAGACCCAGTACTTC. Its protein product is CASSSTNGQETQYF.

The J gene is TRBJ1-3, the V gene TRBV3-1 (or the pseudogene TRBV3-2); no firm D call. This CDR3 has 15 amino acids. V gave up 5 bases and J gave up 1 base, with 12 bases separating them. Germline V gene data show CDR1 as LGHDT and CDR2 as YNNKEL (reference sequence). In DNA, the CDR3 is TGTGCCAGCAGCGACTGGAGTACGTCTGGAAACACCATATATTTT. It is translated as CASSDWSTSGNTIYF.

The rearrangement joins TRBV7-9 to TRBJ2-2; the match to TRBD1 covers 7 bases. Germline-derived CDR1 and CDR2 are SEHNR and FQNEAQ (reference sequence). V trimming: 4 bases; J trimming: 2 bases; junction bases outside the gene matches: 4. The CDR3 spans 15 residues. The CDR3: CASSSGDRNTGELFF. The CDR3 DNA follows: TGTGCCAGCAGCTCCGGGGACAGAAACACCGGGGAGCTGTTTTTT.

The chain links TRBV28 to TRBJ2-3; 11 bases align to TRBD2. Unmatched junction bases numbered 4, after V lost 5 bases and J lost 0 bases. Germline V gives CDR1 MDHEN, CDR2 SYDVKM. The length of the CDR3 is 16 residues. CDR3 amino acids: CASSLRLAGSTDTQYF. In DNA, the CDR3 is TGTGCCAGCAGTCTACGACTAGCGGGGAGCACAGATACGCAGTATTTT. Full variable domain (remainder filled in from reference TRBV28 and TRBJ2-3): DVKVTQSSRYLVKRTGEKVFLECVQDMDHENMFWYRQDPGLGLRLIYFSYDVKMKEKGDIPEGYSVSREKKERFSLILESASTNQTSMYLCASSLRLAGSTDTQYFGPGTRLTVL.

The chain couples TRBV28 to TRBJ1-1; D unclear. CDR1 and CDR2 (germline): MDHEN, SYDVKM. V was cut by 6 bases and J by 1 base, with 6 bases left in between. There are 12 residues in the CDR3. CDR3 sequence: CASSTSNTEAFF. The CDR3 DNA reads TGTGCCAGCAGCACCTCGAACACTGAAGCTTTCTTT.

This chain links TRBV30 with TRBJ1-2; D uncertain. This CDR3 region has 11 residues. Trimming pared 2 bases from V and 5 bases from J, leaving 6 bases between. Germline V gene sequence: CDR1 GTSNPN, CDR2 SVGIG (reference sequence). In DNA form, the CDR3 reads TGTGCCTGGAGTCAAGGGTATGGCTACACCTTC. It yields the protein CAWSQGYGYTF. The full variable domain, its missing parts supplied by reference TRBV30 and TRBJ1-2, is SQTIHQWPATLVQPVGSPLSLECTVEGTSNPNLYWYRQAAGRGLQLLFYSVGIGQISSEVPQNLSASRPQDRQFILSSKKLLLSDSGFYLCAWSQGYGYTFGSGTRLTVV.

The V gene is TRBV2, the J gene TRBJ2-1; D is possibly TRBD1 (5 bases). The CDR3 length is 14 residues. Trimming cost V 2 bases and J 5 bases, with 10 bases left between them. CDR1 is SNHLY and CDR2 is FYNNEI in the germline V gene. CDR3 nucleotides: TGTGCCAGCAGTGAAAGGTCCAGGGACAATGAGCAGTTCTTC. Translation gives CASSERSRDNEQFF. Supplemented by reference TRBV2 and TRBJ2-1, the full variable domain reads EPEVTQTPSHQVTQMGQEVILRCVPISNHLYFYWYRQILGQKVEFLVSFYNNEISEKSEIFDDQFSVERPDGSNFTLKIRSTKLEDSAMYFCASSERSRDNEQFFGPGTRLTVL.

With respect to this clone: Other DNA sequences from this sample encode an identical CDR3 as well. The genes are TRBV5-1 and TRBJ1-1; tentative D call: TRBD1 (5 bases). This CDR3 region has 17 residues. Trimming took 6 bases from V and 1 from J, leaving 22 bases between them. Germline V CDR1 and CDR2: SGHRS, YFSETQ. CDR3 sequence reads: CASTTRGWGIGNTEAFF. The CDR3 bases are TGCGCCAGCACCACCCGGGGGTGGGGGATAGGGAACACTGAAGCTTTCTTT. Supplemented by reference TRBV5-1 and TRBJ1-1, the full variable domain reads KAGVTQTPRYLIKTRGQQVTLSCSPISGHRSVSWYQQTPGQGLQFLFEYFSETQRNKGNFPGRFSGRQFSNSRSEMNVSTLELGDSALYLCASTTRGWGIGNTEAFFGQGTRLTVV.

This chain joins TRBV5-4 and TRBJ2-4; D is possibly TRBD1 or TRBD2 (5 bases each). This CDR3 is 16 amino acids long. V gave up 0 bases and J gave up 3 bases, with 13 bases separating them. Germline V gene data show CDR1 as SGHNT and CDR2 as YYREEE (reference sequence). Here the CDR3 reads CASSLEGPRNKNIQYF. The CDR3 DNA is TGTGCCAGCAGCTTGGAGGGACCGAGGAACAAAAACATTCAGTACTTC.